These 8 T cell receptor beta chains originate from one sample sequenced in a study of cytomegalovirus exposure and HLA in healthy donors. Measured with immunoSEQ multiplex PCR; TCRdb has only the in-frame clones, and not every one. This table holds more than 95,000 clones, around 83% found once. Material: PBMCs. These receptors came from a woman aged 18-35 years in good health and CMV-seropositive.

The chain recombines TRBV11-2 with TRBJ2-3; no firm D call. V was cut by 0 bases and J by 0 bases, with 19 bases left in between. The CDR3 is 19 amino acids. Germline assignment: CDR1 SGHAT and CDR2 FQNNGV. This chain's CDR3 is CASSLDPALFPSSTDTQYF. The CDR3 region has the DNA TGTGCCAGCAGCTTAGACCCCGCGTTATTCCCTTCTAGCACAGATACGCAGTATTTT.

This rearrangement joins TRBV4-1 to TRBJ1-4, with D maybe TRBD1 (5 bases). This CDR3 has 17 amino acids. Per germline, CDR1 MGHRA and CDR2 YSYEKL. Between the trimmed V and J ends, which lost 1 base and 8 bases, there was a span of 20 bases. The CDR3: CASSQVPWTPKPEKLFF. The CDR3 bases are TGCGCCAGCAGCCAAGTCCCCTGGACACCGAAGCCAGAAAAACTGTTTTTT.

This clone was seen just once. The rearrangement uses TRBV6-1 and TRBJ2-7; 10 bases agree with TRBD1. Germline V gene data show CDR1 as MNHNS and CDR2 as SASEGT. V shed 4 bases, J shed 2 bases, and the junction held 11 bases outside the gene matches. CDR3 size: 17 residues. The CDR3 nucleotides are TGTGCCAGCAGTGTCCGGACGGGGACAGGGGCCCCCTACGAGCAGTACTTC. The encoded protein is CASSVRTGTGAPYEQYF.

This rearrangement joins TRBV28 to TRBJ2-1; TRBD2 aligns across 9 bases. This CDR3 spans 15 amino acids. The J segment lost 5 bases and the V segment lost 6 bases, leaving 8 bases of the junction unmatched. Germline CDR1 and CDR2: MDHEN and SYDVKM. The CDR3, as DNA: TGTGCCAGCAGAGAAGCGGGGGGCCAGAACAATGAGCAGTTCTTC. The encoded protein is CASREAGGQNNEQFF.

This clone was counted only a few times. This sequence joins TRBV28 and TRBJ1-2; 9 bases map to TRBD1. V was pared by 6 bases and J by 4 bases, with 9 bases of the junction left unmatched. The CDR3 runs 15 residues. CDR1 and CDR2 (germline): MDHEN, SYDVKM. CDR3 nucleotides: TGTGCCAGCAGAGTACCGGGACAGGGCTCCTATGGCTACACCTTC. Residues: CASRVPGQGSYGYTF.

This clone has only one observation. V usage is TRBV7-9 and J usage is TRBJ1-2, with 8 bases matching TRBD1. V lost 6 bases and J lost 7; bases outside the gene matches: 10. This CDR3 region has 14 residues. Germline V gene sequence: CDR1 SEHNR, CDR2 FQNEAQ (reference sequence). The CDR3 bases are TGTGCCAGCAGGGACAGGGCAGGGTATGGTGGCTACACCTTC. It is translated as CASRDRAGYGGYTF. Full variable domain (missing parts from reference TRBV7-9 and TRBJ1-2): DTGVSQNPRHKITKRGQNVTFRCDPISEHNRLYWYRQTLGQGPEFLTYFQNEAQLEKSRLLSDRFSAERPKGSFSTLEIQRTEQGDSAMYLCASRDRAGYGGYTFGSGTRLTVV.

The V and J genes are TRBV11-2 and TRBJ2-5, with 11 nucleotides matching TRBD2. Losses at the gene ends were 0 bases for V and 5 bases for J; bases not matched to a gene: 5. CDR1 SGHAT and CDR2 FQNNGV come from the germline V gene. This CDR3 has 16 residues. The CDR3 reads CASSLENPSGRETQYF. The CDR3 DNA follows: TGTGCCAGCAGCTTAGAGAATCCTAGCGGGAGGGAGACCCAGTACTTC.

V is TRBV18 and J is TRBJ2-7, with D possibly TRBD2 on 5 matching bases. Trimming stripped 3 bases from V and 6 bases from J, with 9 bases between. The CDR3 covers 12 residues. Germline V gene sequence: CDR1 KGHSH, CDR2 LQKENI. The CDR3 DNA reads TGTGCCAGCTCACCTGCGGGTCGCGAGCAGTACTTC. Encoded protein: CASSPAGREQYF.